The rows below give T cell receptor beta chains drawn from one sample of a study of metastatic and nonmetastatic thyroid tumors. TCRdb re-called the PCR reads through MiXCR. The sample lists 21,000 or so clones, 10% to 15% occurring once. The sample was blood. Receptor source: a female donor with papillary thyroid cancer or a benign thyroid nodule (not recorded which). Some clones in this sample may be carry-over from other donors' samples. CDR3s include the opening cysteine and the closing phenylalanine or tryptophan. The order of the fields is V gene, J gene, clone size, D gene, CDR3 protein, CDR3 DNA. D genes are given only for firm matches. Size values are once, few and many counts, or a class for expanded clones, and some rows have none.

TRBV20-1	TRBJ2-7	many	-	CSAKDQALHYEQYF	TGCAGTGCTAAGGACCAAGCTCTTCATTACGAGCAGTACTTC
TRBV28	TRBJ2-1	-	TRBD1	CASEGAALSSYNEQFF	TGTGCCAGTGAGGGGGCGGCCTTAAGCTCCTACAATGAGCAGTTCTTC
TRBV20-1	TRBJ1-2	-	-	CSAIKGIFNGYTF	TGCAGTGCTATAAAGGGAATATTTAATGGCTACACCTTC
TRBV9	TRBJ1-4	many	-	CASSVAGYPNEKLFF	TGTGCCAGCAGCGTAGCTGGGTACCCAAATGAAAAACTGTTTTTT
TRBV4-3	TRBJ2-2	-	-	CASSQAPGQRAHGELFF	TGCGCCAGCAGCCAAGCTCCTGGACAGAGGGCGCACGGGGAGCTGTTTTTT
TRBV11-3	TRBJ2-5	-	TRBD2	CASSSTRLAGWSETQYF	TGTGCCAGCAGTTCGACCCGACTAGCGGGATGGTCGGAGACCCAGTACTTC
TRBV7-2	TRBJ2-2	-	-	CASSQDSNTGELFF	TGTGCCAGCAGCCAGGACTCGAACACCGGGGAGCTGTTTTTT
TRBV7-9	TRBJ1-1	many	TRBD1	CASSFHQGGTEAFF	TGTGCCAGCAGCTTTCACCAGGGGGGCACTGAAGCTTTCTTT
TRBV19	TRBJ2-3	few	-	CASKRGRTDTQYF	TGTGCCAGTAAGAGGGGGAGGACAGATACGCAGTATTTT
TRBV18	TRBJ2-1	many	-	CASSAALGQFF	TGTGCCAGCTCAGCCGCTTTGGGGCAGTTCTTC
TRBV9	TRBJ2-7	many	-	CASSVQGGTWEQYF	TGTGCCAGCAGCGTCCAGGGGGGAACATGGGAGCAGTACTTC
TRBV12-3/TRBV12-4	TRBJ2-2	-	TRBD1	CASIIDRVPGELFF	TGTGCCAGCATCATAGACAGGGTACCCGGGGAGCTGTTTTTT
TRBV11-2	TRBJ1-6	many	-	CASSSKAGNSPLHF	TGTGCCAGCAGCTCTAAGGCGGGCAATTCACCCCTCCACTTT
TRBV6-4	TRBJ2-3	many	-	CASSDSERERTDTQYF	TGTGCCAGCAGTGACTCGGAACGGGAGAGGACAGATACGCAGTATTTT
TRBV2	TRBJ2-7	few	-	CASSPSGPSEQYF	TGTGCCAGCAGTCCCAGTGGTCCGAGCGAGCAGTACTTC
TRBV29-1	TRBJ1-1	many	TRBD1	CSGGQGRTEAFF	TGCAGCGGGGGACAGGGGAGAACTGAAGCTTTCTTT
TRBV7-9	TRBJ1-2	many	TRBD1	CASSDGQGYYGYTF	TGTGCCAGCAGTGACGGACAGGGGTACTATGGCTACACCTTC
TRBV2	TRBJ1-1	many	TRBD1	CASSGQGRTEAFF	TGTGCCAGCAGTGGACAGGGAAGGACTGAAGCTTTCTTT
TRBV29-1	TRBJ2-7	many	-	CSVEYETDPLGQYF	TGCAGCGTTGAATATGAGACGGACCCTTTGGGGCAGTACTTC
TRBV5-5	TRBJ1-2	many	TRBD1	CASSFVRDSSYGYTF	TGTGCCAGCAGCTTCGTACGGGACAGCTCATATGGCTACACCTTC
TRBV12-5	TRBJ1-5	many	-	CASAGRISQPQHF	TGTGCTAGTGCAGGGAGAATAAGTCAGCCCCAGCATTTT
TRBV4-2	TRBJ2-7	many	-	CASSPYGASYEQYF	TGTGCCAGCAGCCCCTATGGGGCTTCCTACGAGCAGTACTTC
TRBV7-6	TRBJ2-1	many	TRBD1	CASSRGQGFYNEQFF	TGTGCCAGCAGCCGAGGACAGGGCTTCTACAATGAGCAGTTCTTC
TRBV28	TRBJ2-7	few	TRBD1	CASSPGQGAKEQYF	TGTGCCAGCAGTCCGGGACAGGGGGCGAAAGAGCAGTACTTC
TRBV11-2	TRBJ2-1	-	-	CASSPGWWQFF	TGTGCCAGCAGCCCAGGCTGGTGGCAGTTCTTC
TRBV27	TRBJ1-1	many	TRBD1	CASTVTGGNTEAFF	TGTGCCAGCACTGTTACAGGGGGGAACACTGAAGCTTTCTTT